This TCR beta chain was documented in a study of blood T cell repertoires in COVID-19. In the source study's methods: Estimates of nucleated cell counts were drawn from the amplification of reference gene primers. Produced via immunoSEQ multiplex PCR; TCRdb's table is partial and in-frame only. D and trimming were read from the DNA, whereas the V and J calls and clone size are those reported in that table. The sample consists of roughly 200,000 clones, about 83% of them appearing once. Unmatched junction bases numbered 5, after V lost 0 bases and J lost 7 bases. This CDR3 comprises 16 residues. CDR1 is MNHEY, CDR2 SMNVEV, per germline (reference sequence). This clone was detected only once.

The clonotype was recovered from a man aged 60-69 years who had recovered from COVID-19. This sequence joins TRBV27 and TRBJ1-6; 8 bases are a match to TRBD1. Sequences were obtained from peripheral blood. For the CDR3, the DNA is TGTGCCAGCAGTTTATCCTGGGACAGGAGGAATTCACCCCTCCACTTT. Its translation is CASSLSWDRRNSPLHF.